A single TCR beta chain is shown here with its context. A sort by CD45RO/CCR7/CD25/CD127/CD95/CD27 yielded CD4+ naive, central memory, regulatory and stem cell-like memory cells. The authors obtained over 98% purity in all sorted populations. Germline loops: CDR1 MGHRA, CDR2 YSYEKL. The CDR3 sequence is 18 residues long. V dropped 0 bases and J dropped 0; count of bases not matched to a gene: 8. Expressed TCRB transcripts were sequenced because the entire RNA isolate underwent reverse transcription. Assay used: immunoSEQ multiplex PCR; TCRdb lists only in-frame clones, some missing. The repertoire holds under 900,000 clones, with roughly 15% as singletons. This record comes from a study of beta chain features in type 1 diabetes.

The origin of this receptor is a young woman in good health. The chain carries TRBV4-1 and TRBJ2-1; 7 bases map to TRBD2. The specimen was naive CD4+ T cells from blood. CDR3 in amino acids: CASSQDQTGGISYNEQFF. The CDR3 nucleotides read TGCGCCAGCAGCCAAGATCAAACGGGAGGAATCTCCTACAATGAGCAGTTCTTC.